The 27 T cell receptor beta chains listed next were all sequenced from one sample in a study of blood T cell repertoires in COVID-19. Measured with immunoSEQ multiplex PCR; TCRdb has only the in-frame clones, and not every one. The sample lists 70,000 or so clones, roughly 91% occurring once. The specimen was peripheral blood. The receptors stem from a man in his 60s with acute or convalescent COVID-19.

Only one count was recorded for this clone. In DNA, the CDR3 is TGCGCCAGCAGCTACAGGACAGGAGCCGCCTATGGCTACACCTTC. Amino acid sequence: CASSYRTGAAYGYTF. This rearrangement joins TRBV5-1 to TRBJ1-2, with 7 bases fitting TRBD1. Unmatched junction bases numbered 9, after V lost 3 bases and J lost 4 bases. Germline loops: CDR1 SGHRS, CDR2 YFSETQ. There are 15 residues in the CDR3.

This chain links TRBV12-3 or TRBV12-4 with TRBJ2-7; D may be TRBD2 (6 bases). CDR3 length: 12 amino acids. Trimming removed 8 bases from V and 7 bases from J, with 15 bases in between. CDR3 sequence reads: CASSEGNGEQYF. The DNA for the CDR3 is TGTGCCAGCTCGGAGGGGAATGGGGAGCAGTACTTC.

As DNA, the CDR3 is TGTGCCACCACCGCTAGCGGGAGGGTGAGAGATACGCAGTATTTT. Protein: CATTASGRVRDTQYF. The chain employs TRBV15 and TRBJ2-3; 12 nucleotides align to TRBD2. Germline loops: CDR1 LNHNV, CDR2 YYDKDF (reference sequence). V dropped 7 bases and J dropped 5; count of bases not matched to a gene: 7. The CDR3 totals 15 residues.

The chain uses TRBV19 and TRBJ1-2; D is undetermined. The CDR3 has 14 residues. The V end was cut by 4 bases, the J end by 1 base, with 10 bases between. Germline lookup yields CDR1 LNHDA and CDR2 SQIVND (reference sequence). In DNA form, the CDR3 reads TGTGCCAGTAGTAGAGGAGTTCTTAACTATGGCTACACCTTC. Its protein product is CASSRGVLNYGYTF.

This chain joins TRBV29-1 and TRBJ2-1, with D tentatively TRBD1 (6 bases). Germline assignment: CDR1 SQVTM and CDR2 ANQGSEA. This CDR3 comprises 12 residues. The germline V and J ends were trimmed by 6 bases and 0 bases, with 6 bases remaining between them. The CDR3, as DNA: TGCAGCGTGGACAGCTCCTACAATGAGCAGTTCTTC. This codes for CSVDSSYNEQFF.

For the CDR3, the DNA is TGTGCCATCAGTCCGGGACAGGGCAATCAGCCCCAGCATTTT. Protein product: CAISPGQGNQPQHF. The chain joins TRBV10-3 to TRBJ1-5; 8 nucleotides align to TRBD1. The germline gives CDR1 ENHRY, CDR2 SYGVKD. J was trimmed by 2 bases and V by 5 bases; bases with no gene match: 2. The CDR3 length is 14 residues.

This sequence joins TRBV4-1 and TRBJ2-3; 9 bases line up with TRBD2. The CDR3 runs to 18 residues. After removal of 1 base from V and 2 bases from J, the junction contained 10 bases not matched to a gene. In germline, CDR1 is MGHRA, CDR2 YSYEKL. The CDR3 loop reads CASSQVPTRLAATDTQYF. In DNA form, the CDR3 reads TGCGCCAGCAGCCAAGTACCTACCCGACTAGCGGCCACAGATACGCAGTATTTT.

This sequence joins TRBV12-5 and TRBJ2-7, with unresolved D. Per the germline V gene, CDR1 is LGHNT and CDR2 is FRNRAP. The CDR3 contains 12 residues. V was pared by 6 bases and J by 1 base, with 7 bases between. CDR3 DNA sequence: TGTGCTAGTGGAGACATTTCCTACGAGCAGTACTTC. Protein sequence: CASGDISYEQYF.

The V and J genes are TRBV7-8 and TRBJ1-4, with no clear D. This CDR3 contains 13 residues. Trimming took off 1 base at V and 15 bases at J, with 15 bases between the two ends. The germline gives CDR1 SGHVS, CDR2 FQNEAQ. The chain's CDR3 is CASSLGVSTEVFF. CDR3 bases: TGTGCCAGCAGCTTAGGGGTCAGCACTGAGGTGTTTTTT.

This clone was seen just once. The V gene is TRBV11-2, the J gene TRBJ2-1; 13 nucleotides line up with TRBD2. V trimming: 1 base; J trimming: 8 bases; junction bases outside the gene matches: 5. The CDR3 is 16 amino acids. Germline lookup yields CDR1 SGHAT and CDR2 FQNNGV. For the CDR3, the DNA is TGTGCCAGCAGCTTAGGCACTAGCGGGAGGGGGGATGAGCAGTTCTTC. Protein sequence: CASSLGTSGRGDEQFF.

The chain combines TRBV11-2 with TRBJ1-2; 7 positions match TRBD1. The CDR3 length is 15 residues. Trimming at V came to 5 bases and at J to 3 bases, leaving 9 bases not matched to a gene. Germline CDR1 SGHAT, CDR2 FQNNGV. For the CDR3, the DNA is TGTGCCAGCAGCCTCCTGACAGGGAGCGACTATGGCTACACCTTC. Translation gives CASSLLTGSDYGYTF.

This clone was recorded once. The CDR3 DNA reads as TGTGCCAGCAGTTTTCCAGGGGGCAGCAATCAGCCCCAGCATTTT. As protein: CASSFPGGSNQPQHF. This sequence joins TRBV28 and TRBJ1-5, with 8 bases aligning to TRBD1. Germline V gives CDR1 MDHEN, CDR2 SYDVKM. The junction had 2 bases not matched to a gene; V was cut back by 3 bases and J by 1 base. This CDR3 has 15 amino acids.

V is TRBV7-9 and J is TRBJ2-2, with 15 nucleotides matching TRBD2. With V trimmed by 8 bases and J by 0 bases, 4 bases remained unmatched. Germline assignment: CDR1 SEHNR and CDR2 FQNEAQ (reference sequence). This CDR3 spans 17 amino acids. The CDR3 loop is CASGGLAGGSNTGELFF. The CDR3, as DNA: TGTGCCAGCGGGGGACTAGCGGGAGGTTCGAACACCGGGGAGCTGTTTTTT.

The CDR3 loop reads CATSRRDRGQYEQYF. As DNA, the CDR3 is TGTGCCACCAGCAGGCGGGACAGGGGGCAATACGAGCAGTACTTC. This chain uses TRBV15 with TRBJ2-7; 12 bases map to TRBD1. Losses at the gene ends were 3 bases for V and 4 bases for J; bases not matched to a gene: 4. The CDR3 has 15 residues. From germline, CDR1 is LNHNV and CDR2 YYDKDF (reference sequence).

The chain joins TRBV10-2 to TRBJ2-1, with 10 bases identical to TRBD2. CDR1 is WSHSY and CDR2 is SAAADI in the germline V gene. The CDR3 has 13 residues. V gave up 8 bases and J gave up 10 bases; unmatched junction bases: 8. The CDR3 loop is CASLSLAGDEQFF. The CDR3 coding sequence is TGCGCCAGCCTAAGCCTAGCGGGAGACGAGCAGTTCTTC.

V is TRBV29-1 and J is TRBJ2-1; a weak D match, TRBD2 (5 bases). Germline lookup yields CDR1 SQVTM and CDR2 ANQGSEA. The CDR3 consists of 12 residues. The V end lost 5 bases, the J end lost 8 bases, and 13 bases lay between the germline ends. This chain's CDR3 is CSVRTGLDEQFF. CDR3 DNA sequence: TGCAGCGTTAGAACCGGACTCGATGAGCAGTTCTTC.

This clone was recorded only once. J is TRBJ1-1 and V is TRBV6-1; 12 nucleotides line up with TRBD1. In germline, CDR1 is MNHNS, CDR2 SASEGT. This CDR3 is 16 amino acids long. V dropped 4 bases and J dropped 4; count of bases not matched to a gene: 7. CDR3 sequence reads: CASSVGQGAQGTEAFF. DNA of the CDR3: TGTGCCAGCAGTGTGGGACAGGGGGCGCAGGGCACTGAAGCTTTCTTT.

The chain recombines TRBV30 with TRBJ1-1, with TRBD1 matching 7 bases. V dropped 3 bases and J dropped 9; count of bases not matched to a gene: 7. Germline lookup yields CDR1 GTSNPN and CDR2 SVGIG (reference sequence). The CDR3 sequence is 12 residues long. The CDR3 nucleotides read TGTGCCTGGAGGGTGGGGGACAGTAAAGCTTTCTTT. Translated, it gives CAWRVGDSKAFF.

This clone was seen only a few times. The chain couples TRBV24-1 to TRBJ1-2, with D perhaps TRBD1 (5 bases). CDR3 length equals 16 residues. The germline V and J ends were trimmed by 4 bases and 3 bases, with 17 bases remaining between them. Germline CDR1 and CDR2: KGHDR and SFDVKD. This CDR3 is CATSEMTVSGDYGYTF. The CDR3 bases are TGTGCCACCAGTGAAATGACAGTCTCTGGGGACTATGGCTACACCTTC.

This clone appeared a single time. V is TRBV7-3 and J is TRBJ2-5, with unresolved D. Germline V CDR1 and CDR2: SGHTA, FQGTGA. The CDR3 length is 14 residues. Trimming took off 5 bases at V and 0 bases at J, with 10 bases between the two ends. CDR3 DNA: TGTGCCAGCAGCCCTAATTCCTACCAAGAGACCCAGTACTTC. Translation gives CASSPNSYQETQYF.

This chain links TRBV12-3 or TRBV12-4 with TRBJ1-2; D is unclear. V lost 3 bases and J lost 7, with 9 bases in between. This CDR3 is 12 amino acids long. In DNA, the CDR3 is TGTGCCAGCAGTTTTGGTCGGGGTGGCTACACCTTC. This encodes CASSFGRGGYTF.

This clone occurred once. The V and J genes are TRBV30 and TRBJ1-2; 10 nucleotides line up with TRBD1. V gave up 1 base and J gave up 6 bases; unmatched junction bases: 5. This CDR3 is built from 14 residues. Germline values: CDR1 GTSNPN, CDR2 SVGIG (reference sequence). The CDR3: CAWSGDRGLDGYTF. The CDR3 region has the DNA TGTGCCTGGAGTGGAGACAGGGGGCTCGATGGCTACACCTTC.

The V gene is TRBV5-6, the J gene TRBJ1-2; D call uncertain. V was clipped by 4 bases and J by 4 bases, with 14 bases between them. CDR1 SGHDT and CDR2 YYEEEE come from the germline V gene. The CDR3 is 14 residues long. Here the CDR3 reads CASSPRSGFYGYTF. The DNA for the CDR3 is TGTGCCAGCAGCCCTCGTTCGGGGTTCTATGGCTACACCTTC.

V and J are TRBV1 and TRBJ1-6; the table gives TRBD1 as D, unverified against the DNA. TRBV1 is annotated as a pseudogene. CDR3 length equals 21 residues. CDR3 sequence reads: CTSSQAKASDSQGSYNSPLHF. The CDR3 DNA is TGCACCAGCAGCCAAGCCAAAGCGTCCGACAGTCAGGGCTCCTATAATTCACCCCTCCACTTT.

This sequence joins TRBV5-6 and TRBJ1-2, with 9 bases matching TRBD1. Germline CDR1 and CDR2: SGHDT and YYEEEE. V dropped 4 bases and J dropped 7; count of bases not matched to a gene: 14. CDR3 length: 16 amino acids. CDR3 sequence: CASSIPGQGSSAGYTF. CDR3 in DNA: TGTGCCAGCAGCATACCGGGACAGGGATCATCCGCTGGCTACACCTTC.

The CDR3 sequence: CASSREDANYGYTF. In DNA form, the CDR3 reads TGTGCCAGCAGCCGGGAGGATGCTAACTATGGCTACACCTTC. The chain employs TRBV2 and TRBJ1-2; D call uncertain. Germline CDR1 SNHLY, CDR2 FYNNEI. The CDR3 is 14 amino acids. The V end lost 6 bases, the J end lost 0 bases, and 11 bases lay between the germline ends.

The table lists this clone with a few counts. This chain uses TRBV25-1 with TRBJ1-2; D may be TRBD1 (5 bases). The ends were cut back, 4 bases at V and 4 bases at J, with 13 bases in the middle. CDR1 and CDR2 (germline): MGHDK, SYGVNS. This CDR3 contains 14 residues. The CDR3 nucleotides are TGTGCCAGCAGTGGACAGAGCTTGGGCTATGGCTACACCTTC. Translated, it gives CASSGQSLGYGYTF.